A selection of T cell receptor beta chains follows, all from one sample in a study of T cells after yellow fever vaccination. MiXCR, applied by TCRdb to the 5' RACE reads, yields one record per CDR3 protein. The table has around 340,000 distinct CDR3 sequences, roughly 8.7% seen once. Sequencing used PBMCs, obtained on the day of the first yellow fever vaccination. The receptor set was obtained from a man aged 18 to 35 who received the YFV17D yellow fever vaccine. Both conserved end residues are part of each CDR3. A D gene is named only where the DNA matches it firmly. Rows may omit the clone size; those that give it use once, few, many or a size class.

>17|TRBJ2-1|TRBD1|-|TRBV5-6
CASSSPGTAEIYNEQFF
TGTGCCAGCAGCTCCCCCGGGACAGCGGAGATCTACAATGAGCAGTTCTTC
>14|TRBJ1-2|-|-|TRBV6-5
CASSYERGQYGYTF
TGTGCCAGCAGTTACGAGAGGGGCCAGTATGGCTACACCTTC
>14|TRBJ2-1|TRBD1|-|TRBV29-1
CSVETGQGADEQFF
TGCAGCGTTGAAACGGGACAGGGGGCTGATGAGCAGTTCTTC
>16|TRBJ2-1|TRBD2|-|TRBV3-1
CASSQGLAGGGIEQFF
TGTGCCAGCAGCCAAGGACTAGCGGGGGGTGGGATCGAGCAGTTCTTC
>14|TRBJ2-7|-|-|TRBV12-3/TRBV12-4
CASKLGGEAYEQYF
TGTGCCAGCAAATTAGGGGGGGAGGCCTACGAGCAGTACTTC
>13|TRBJ1-2|TRBD1|few|TRBV6-2/TRBV6-3
CASSYPGQVSYTF
TGTGCCAGCAGTTACCCGGGACAGGTCAGCTACACCTTC
>15|TRBJ1-1|-|few|TRBV18
CASSGPGLRNTEAFF
TGTGCCAGCTCAGGGCCGGGACTCAGGAACACTGAAGCTTTCTTT
>13|TRBJ1-2|-|-|TRBV10-3
CAISEIQCPGYTF
TGTGCCATCAGTGAGATACAGTGTCCTGGCTACACCTTC
>14|TRBJ2-2|-|few|TRBV5-1
CASSLLGGTGELFF
TGCGCCAGCAGCTTGCTCGGGGGCACCGGGGAGCTGTTTTTT
>15|TRBJ2-1|TRBD1|-|TRBV6-2/TRBV6-3
CASSSGQGFYNEQFF
TGTGCCAGCAGTTCCGGACAGGGATTTTACAATGAGCAGTTCTTC
>13|TRBJ2-5|-|few|TRBV6-2/TRBV6-3
CASSSSDSRTQYF
TGTGCCAGCAGTTCCTCCGACAGTCGGACCCAGTACTTC
>16|TRBJ2-1|-|-|TRBV6-9
CASSPSWPGGSNEQFF
TGTGCCAGCAGCCCGTCTTGGCCAGGTGGATCCAATGAGCAGTTCTTC
>17|TRBJ1-4|-|many|TRBV4-2
CASSWGTRGGQGEKLFF
TGTGCCAGCAGTTGGGGGACTCGGGGGGGCCAAGGAGAAAAACTGTTTTTT
>18|TRBJ2-1|TRBD2|many|TRBV7-6
CASSLDRGGGPGYNEQFF
TGTGCCAGCAGCTTAGACCGGGGGGGGGGCCCCGGGTACAATGAGCAGTTCTTC
>15|TRBJ2-3|-|few|TRBV10-3
CAISEASLGPSTQYF
TGTGCCATCAGTGAAGCCTCCCTCGGGCCCAGTACGCAGTATTTT
>10|TRBJ2-5|-|-|TRBV30
CACTQGTQYF
TGTGCCTGTACCCAGGGGACCCAGTACTTC
>14|TRBJ2-3|-|few|TRBV5-1
CASRTLEGADTQYF
TGCGCCAGCAGGACTCTTGAGGGCGCAGATACGCAGTATTTT
>14|TRBJ1-4|-|few|TRBV20-1
CSAYFTGRSEKLFF
TGCAGTGCTTATTTTACAGGGCGTAGTGAAAAACTGTTTTTT
>15|TRBJ1-1|-|-|TRBV5-1
CASSLVYREVDEAFF
TGCGCCAGCAGCTTGGTGTACAGGGAAGTTGATGAAGCTTTCTTT
>13|TRBJ2-7|-|-|TRBV7-9
CASSQPGFWEQYF
TGTGCCAGCAGTCAACCAGGGTTTTGGGAGCAGTACTTC
>15|TRBJ2-2|-|few|TRBV3-1
CASSQQPSRAGELFF
TGTGCCAGCAGCCAACAACCCTCTCGGGCCGGGGAGCTGTTTTTT
>16|TRBJ2-2|TRBD2|many|TRBV7-2
CASLSQAGGETGELFF
TGTGCCAGCTTGTCCCAGGCGGGGGGTGAAACCGGGGAGCTGTTTTTT
>15|TRBJ2-7|-|-|TRBV4-2
CASSQDGQIAYEQYF
TGTGCCAGCAGCCAAGATGGACAGATTGCCTACGAGCAGTACTTC
>15|TRBJ1-6|-|-|TRBV16
CASTRGVRYNSPLHF
TGTGCCAGCACTCGGGGGGTGAGATATAATTCACCCCTCCACTTT
>13|TRBJ1-2|-|few|TRBV7-6
CASSLGSDYGYTF
TGTGCCAGCAGCTTAGGGTCAGACTATGGCTACACCTTC
>16|TRBJ2-3|TRBD2|many|TRBV6-1
CASIHRLAGPTDTQYF
TGTGCCAGCATCCACCGACTAGCGGGGCCCACAGATACGCAGTATTTT
>13|TRBJ2-7|-|few|TRBV19
CASSNSHSYEQYF
TGTGCCAGTAGTAACTCCCACTCCTACGAGCAGTACTTC
>13|TRBJ1-2|-|few|TRBV5-5
CASSFSVNYGYTF
TGTGCCAGCAGCTTTTCTGTTAACTATGGCTACACCTTC
>13|TRBJ1-4|-|many|TRBV3-1
CASSHLSGEKLFF
TGTGCCAGCAGCCACTTATCGGGTGAAAAACTGTTTTTT
>14|TRBJ1-3|-|-|TRBV7-2
CASSLIGTGNTIYF
TGTGCCAGCAGCCTAATAGGGACTGGAAACACCATATATTTT
>13|TRBJ2-1|TRBD1|few|TRBV6-2/TRBV6-3
CASTPTGYGEQFF
TGTGCCAGCACTCCGACAGGGTACGGTGAGCAGTTCTTC
>15|TRBJ1-6|-|few|TRBV6-1
CASTATGTNHSPLHF
TGTGCCAGCACTGCCACCGGGACAAACCATTCACCCCTCCACTTT
>17|TRBJ1-1|-|-|TRBV6-5
CASSYGPSYRMNTEAFF
TGTGCCAGCAGTTACGGTCCCTCCTACCGCATGAACACTGAAGCTTTCTTT
>13|TRBJ1-6|-|few|TRBV20-1
CSASGRFNSPLHF
TGCAGTGCTAGTGGTCGGTTTAATTCACCCCTCCACTTT
>15|TRBJ2-2|TRBD1|few|TRBV7-2
CASSTDRGPGGELFF
TGTGCCAGCAGCACCGACAGGGGGCCGGGCGGGGAGCTGTTTTTT
>15|TRBJ2-5|TRBD2|few|TRBV5-4
CASSSAGLAEETQYF
TGTGCCAGCAGCTCTGCTGGACTAGCCGAAGAGACCCAGTACTTC
>16|TRBJ1-2|TRBD1|few|TRBV4-1
CASSQPSGQINYGYTF
TGCGCCAGCAGCCAACCATCGGGACAGATTAACTATGGCTACACCTTC
>11|TRBJ1-2|-|many|TRBV12-3/TRBV12-4
CASSADYGYTF
TGTGCCAGCAGTGCCGACTATGGCTACACCTTC
>15|TRBJ2-2|-|once|TRBV6-2/TRBV6-3
CASSYFAGGTGELFF
TGTGCCAGCAGTTACTTTGCAGGAGGCACCGGGGAGCTGTTTTTT
>15|TRBJ2-3|-|many|TRBV12-3/TRBV12-4
CASSFGLAGQDTQYF
TGTGCCAGCAGTTTTGGCCTAGCAGGACAAGATACGCAGTATTTT
>14|TRBJ2-3|-|-|TRBV6-1
CASRWASRTDTQYF
TGTGCCAGCAGGTGGGCTAGCAGGACAGATACGCAGTATTTT
>14|TRBJ1-2|-|few|TRBV7-2
CASSLLRSAYGYTF
TGTGCCAGCAGCTTACTACGATCCGCCTATGGCTACACCTTC
>19|TRBJ2-1|TRBD2|few|TRBV6-4
CASSLFLGLAGGPDNEQFF
TGTGCCAGCAGCCTTTTTCTAGGACTAGCGGGGGGCCCTGACAATGAGCAGTTCTTC
>14|TRBJ1-2|TRBD1|-|TRBV12-3/TRBV12-4
CASSSLRQGDGYTF
TGTGCCAGCAGTTCCCTCCGACAGGGTGATGGCTACACCTTC
>13|TRBJ1-4|-|-|TRBV20-1
CSAKDTTNEKLFF
TGCAGTGCTAAGGACACAACTAATGAAAAACTGTTTTTT
>14|TRBJ2-7|-|many|TRBV7-2
CASSSQGGGYEQYF
TGTGCCAGCAGCTCTCAGGGGGGGGGCTACGAGCAGTACTTC
>12|TRBJ2-7|-|few|TRBV30
CAWSLDRYEQYF
TGTGCCTGGAGTCTCGACAGGTACGAGCAGTACTTC
>11|TRBJ2-7|-|-|TRBV20-1
CSAREDFEQYF
TGCAGTGCCAGGGAGGACTTCGAGCAGTACTTC
>15|TRBJ1-1|-|-|TRBV23-1
CASSPYRAGIAEAFF
TGCGCCAGCAGTCCGTACAGGGCAGGGATCGCTGAAGCTTTCTTT
>12|TRBJ2-2|-|-|TRBV6-5
CASSYIAGELFF
TGTGCCAGCAGTTACATTGCCGGGGAGCTGTTTTTT
>16|TRBJ1-5|-|-|TRBV12-3/TRBV12-4
CASSTGLGISNQPQHF
TGTGCCAGCAGTACCGGACTGGGGATTAGCAATCAGCCCCAGCATTTT
>12|TRBJ1-4|-|-|TRBV29-1
CSALKGGEKLFF
TGCAGCGCCCTAAAGGGGGGTGAAAAACTGTTTTTT
>15|TRBJ1-5|TRBD1|-|TRBV12-3/TRBV12-4
CASSIRQGGNQPQHF
TGTGCCAGCAGTATTCGACAGGGGGGCAATCAGCCCCAGCATTTT
>15|TRBJ2-6|-|few|TRBV7-2
CASSLAFSGANVLTF
TGTGCCAGCAGCTTAGCGTTTTCTGGGGCCAACGTCCTGACTTTC
>15|TRBJ2-7|TRBD2|-|TRBV5-1
CASSLDKAGAYEQYF
TGCGCCAGCAGCTTGGATAAAGCGGGGGCCTACGAGCAGTACTTC
>13|TRBJ1-6|-|-|TRBV20-1
CSAREGIYSPLHF
TGCAGTGCTAGAGAGGGAATCTATTCACCCCTCCACTTT
>16|TRBJ2-2|TRBD2|-|TRBV9
CASSARRGAVDGELFF
TGTGCCAGCAGCGCGCGGCGGGGGGCCGTTGACGGGGAGCTGTTTTTT
>14|TRBJ2-3|-|-|TRBV6-1
CATPAGQHTDTQYF
TGTGCCACTCCCGCGGGACAGCACACAGATACGCAGTATTTT
>15|TRBJ2-3|-|many|TRBV7-2
CASSFVGAGTDTQYF
TGTGCCAGCAGCTTCGTGGGGGCCGGAACAGATACGCAGTATTTT